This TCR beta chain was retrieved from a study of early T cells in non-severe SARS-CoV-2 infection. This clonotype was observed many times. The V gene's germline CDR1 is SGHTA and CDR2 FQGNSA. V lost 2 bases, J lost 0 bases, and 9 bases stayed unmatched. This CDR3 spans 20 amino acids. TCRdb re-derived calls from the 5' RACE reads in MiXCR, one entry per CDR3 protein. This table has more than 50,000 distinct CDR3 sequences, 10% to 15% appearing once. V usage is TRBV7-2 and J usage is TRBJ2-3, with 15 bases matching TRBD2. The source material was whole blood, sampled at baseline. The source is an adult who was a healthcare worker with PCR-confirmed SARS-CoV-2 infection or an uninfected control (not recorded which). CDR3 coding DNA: TGTGCCAGCAGCTTAAACCCGGGACTAGCGGGGGGCACTAGCACAGATACGCAGTATTTT. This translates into CASSLNPGLAGGTSTDTQYF.